The rows below give T cell receptor beta chains drawn from one sample of a study of shared clonotypes between healthy human individuals. The method was immunoSEQ multiplex PCR; TCRdb's version includes in-frame clones alone and lacks a portion of them. The table has millions of clones, approximately 94% seen once. What was sequenced was naive CD8+ T cells sorted from blood. Receptors originate from a man aged 18-30 years in good health. Each CDR3 is given with its conserved first and last residue. A D gene is named only where the DNA matches it firmly. The size entry is marked missing in some rows and otherwise reads once, few, many or a size class.

CDR3 protein: CASSWGGTYEQYF
CDR3 DNA: TGTGCCAGCAGCTGGGGGGGTACCTACGAGCAGTACTTC
J gene: TRBJ2-7
D gene: TRBD2
clone size: .
V gene: TRBV5-6

CDR3 protein: CASSYGGQSTDTQYF
CDR3 DNA: TGTGCCAGCAGTTACGGGGGACAAAGCACAGATACGCAGTATTTT
J gene: TRBJ2-3
D gene: .
clone size: .
V gene: TRBV6-5

CDR3 protein: CASSQAGGDYNEQFF
CDR3 DNA: TGCGCCAGCAGCCAAGCGGGGGGGGATTACAATGAGCAGTTCTTC
J gene: TRBJ2-1
D gene: TRBD2
clone size: .
V gene: TRBV4-1

CDR3 protein: CASSLSASAYEQYF
CDR3 DNA: TGTGCCAGCAGTTTATCGGCTAGCGCCTACGAGCAGTACTTC
J gene: TRBJ2-7
D gene: .
clone size: .
V gene: TRBV27

CDR3 protein: CASSPPASGGYVYEQYF
CDR3 DNA: TGTGCCAGCAGCCCGCCTGCTAGCGGGGGGTACGTATACGAGCAGTACTTC
J gene: TRBJ2-7
D gene: TRBD2
clone size: .
V gene: TRBV7-9

CDR3 protein: CASSATTGNTIYF
CDR3 DNA: TGTGCCAGCAGTGCGACAACTGGAAACACCATATATTTT
J gene: TRBJ1-3
D gene: .
clone size: .
V gene: TRBV6-5

CDR3 protein: CASSLSRLAGTYEQYF
CDR3 DNA: TGTGCCAGCAGCTTAAGCCGACTAGCGGGGACGTACGAGCAGTACTTC
J gene: TRBJ2-7
D gene: TRBD2
clone size: .
V gene: TRBV11-1

CDR3 protein: CASSDRSGTGNSNQPQHF
CDR3 DNA: TGCGCCAGCAGTGACAGGTCCGGGACAGGTAACAGCAATCAGCCCCAGCATTTT
J gene: TRBJ1-5
D gene: TRBD1
clone size: .
V gene: TRBV10-1

CDR3 protein: CASSPTGNEQYF
CDR3 DNA: TGTGCCAGCAGTCCGACAGGGAACGAGCAGTACTTC
J gene: TRBJ2-7
D gene: TRBD1
clone size: .
V gene: TRBV6-1

CDR3 protein: CASSWGQNSYEQYF
CDR3 DNA: TGTGCCAGCAGCTGGGGACAAAACTCCTACGAGCAGTACTTC
J gene: TRBJ2-7
D gene: .
clone size: .
V gene: TRBV27

CDR3 protein: CASSLGAGGYYEQYF
CDR3 DNA: TGTGCCAGCAGTTTAGGGGCAGGAGGCTACTACGAGCAGTACTTC
J gene: TRBJ2-7
D gene: .
clone size: .
V gene: TRBV6-5

CDR3 protein: CASSPRTSDTDEQFF
CDR3 DNA: TGTGCCAGCAGCCCCCGGACTAGCGACACTGATGAGCAGTTCTTC
J gene: TRBJ2-1
D gene: TRBD2
clone size: .
V gene: TRBV7-9

CDR3 protein: CASSRSASYNEQFF
CDR3 DNA: TGTGCCAGCAGCAGGAGTGCATCCTACAATGAGCAGTTCTTC
J gene: TRBJ2-1
D gene: .
clone size: .
V gene: TRBV7-6

CDR3 protein: CASSLPEGFEQYF
CDR3 DNA: TGTGCCAGCAGCTTGCCAGAGGGGTTCGAGCAGTACTTC
J gene: TRBJ2-7
D gene: .
clone size: .
V gene: TRBV5-6

CDR3 protein: CASSEAGREGANEKLFF
CDR3 DNA: TGTGCCAGCAGTGAAGCGGGCAGGGAGGGAGCTAATGAAAAACTGTTTTTT
J gene: TRBJ1-4
D gene: .
clone size: once
V gene: TRBV2

CDR3 protein: CASSVSGELFF
CDR3 DNA: TGTGCCAGCAGCGTTAGCGGGGAGCTGTTTTTT
J gene: TRBJ2-2
D gene: .
clone size: .
V gene: TRBV9

CDR3 protein: CATQPDSLNEKLFF
CDR3 DNA: TGTGCCACCCAGCCGGACAGCCTAAATGAAAAACTGTTTTTT
J gene: TRBJ1-4
D gene: .
clone size: .
V gene: TRBV10-3

CDR3 protein: CASSTRTSGSLEQFF
CDR3 DNA: TGTGCCAGCAGCACCAGGACTAGCGGGAGTCTCGAGCAGTTCTTC
J gene: TRBJ2-1
D gene: TRBD2
clone size: .
V gene: TRBV7-9

CDR3 protein: CASSYSNGPNEQFF
CDR3 DNA: TGTGCCAGCAGTTACTCTAATGGGCCTAATGAGCAGTTCTTC
J gene: TRBJ2-1
D gene: .
clone size: .
V gene: TRBV6-6

CDR3 protein: CASSYSGTGDEQYF
CDR3 DNA: TGTGCCAGCAGTTACTCGGGGACAGGGGACGAGCAGTACTTC
J gene: TRBJ2-7
D gene: TRBD1
clone size: once
V gene: TRBV6-6

CDR3 protein: CASSDISGNEQFF
CDR3 DNA: TGTGCCAGCAGCGATATTAGTGGTAATGAGCAGTTCTTC
J gene: TRBJ2-1
D gene: .
clone size: .
V gene: TRBV9

CDR3 protein: CASSQVDSEYEQYF
CDR3 DNA: TGCGCCAGCAGCCAAGTAGATTCGGAGTACGAGCAGTACTTC
J gene: TRBJ2-7
D gene: .
clone size: few
V gene: TRBV4-1

CDR3 protein: CSVETGSEAFF
CDR3 DNA: TGCAGCGTTGAGACAGGGAGTGAAGCTTTCTTT
J gene: TRBJ1-1
D gene: TRBD1
clone size: .
V gene: TRBV29-1

CDR3 protein: CASGTSGNTIYF
CDR3 DNA: TGTGCCAGTGGGACCTCTGGAAACACCATATATTTT
J gene: TRBJ1-3
D gene: .
clone size: .
V gene: TRBV9

CDR3 protein: CASSSRTEVWEETQYF
CDR3 DNA: TGTGCCAGCAGTTCCCGGACAGAGGTTTGGGAAGAGACCCAGTACTTC
J gene: TRBJ2-5
D gene: .
clone size: .
V gene: TRBV28

CDR3 protein: CASSGEAETQYF
CDR3 DNA: TGTGCCAGCAGCGGCGAGGCGGAGACCCAGTACTTC
J gene: TRBJ2-5
D gene: .
clone size: once
V gene: TRBV9

CDR3 protein: CASSSDREAYEQYF
CDR3 DNA: TGTGCCAGCAGCTCGGACAGGGAGGCCTACGAGCAGTACTTC
J gene: TRBJ2-7
D gene: TRBD1
clone size: .
V gene: TRBV7-9

CDR3 protein: CASNPQGSYEQYF
CDR3 DNA: TGTGCCAGCAACCCACAGGGCTCCTACGAGCAGTACTTC
J gene: TRBJ2-7
D gene: .
clone size: .
V gene: TRBV13

CDR3 protein: CASSPGEGYTEAFF
CDR3 DNA: TGTGCCAGCAGCCCCGGGGAGGGGTACACTGAAGCTTTCTTT
J gene: TRBJ1-1
D gene: .
clone size: .
V gene: TRBV6-1

CDR3 protein: CAISESAGGMETQYF
CDR3 DNA: TGTGCCATCAGTGAGAGCGCGGGGGGAATGGAGACCCAGTACTTC
J gene: TRBJ2-5
D gene: TRBD2
clone size: .
V gene: TRBV10-3

CDR3 protein: CASSPLAFF
CDR3 DNA: TGTGCCAGCAGCCCGCTGGCTTTCTTT
J gene: TRBJ1-1
D gene: .
clone size: .
V gene: TRBV7-9

CDR3 protein: CAWSVGVSGYTF
CDR3 DNA: TGTGCCTGGAGTGTCGGGGTGTCTGGCTACACCTTC
J gene: TRBJ1-2
D gene: .
clone size: .
V gene: TRBV30

CDR3 protein: CAIKGPGQGGQPQHF
CDR3 DNA: TGTGCCATCAAAGGACCGGGGCAGGGGGGTCAGCCCCAGCATTTT
J gene: TRBJ1-5
D gene: TRBD1
clone size: .
V gene: TRBV10-3

CDR3 protein: CASSSSIRVIDEQFF
CDR3 DNA: TGTGCCAGCAGTTCGTCCATTCGGGTGATCGATGAGCAGTTCTTC
J gene: TRBJ2-1
D gene: .
clone size: .
V gene: TRBV28

CDR3 protein: CASSPGTDYTNTEAFF
CDR3 DNA: TGTGCCAGCAGTCCCGGGACCGATTACACGAACACTGAAGCTTTCTTT
J gene: TRBJ1-1
D gene: .
clone size: .
V gene: TRBV27

CDR3 protein: CASRTSGTITDTQYF
CDR3 DNA: TGTGCCAGTAGGACTAGCGGAACGATCACAGATACGCAGTATTTT
J gene: TRBJ2-3
D gene: TRBD2
clone size: .
V gene: TRBV19

CDR3 protein: CASLANYGYTF
CDR3 DNA: TGTGCCAGCCTGGCTAACTATGGCTACACCTTC
J gene: TRBJ1-2
D gene: .
clone size: .
V gene: TRBV2

CDR3 protein: CASSLSRHGIYEQYF
CDR3 DNA: TGTGCCAGCAGTTTATCGAGACACGGGATCTACGAGCAGTACTTC
J gene: TRBJ2-7
D gene: .
clone size: .
V gene: TRBV27

CDR3 protein: CASSLEVTYEQYF
CDR3 DNA: TGTGCCAGCAGCTTGGAGGTGACCTACGAGCAGTACTTC
J gene: TRBJ2-7
D gene: .
clone size: .
V gene: TRBV5-4

CDR3 protein: CASSEAGARGNEQFF
CDR3 DNA: TGTGCCAGCAGTGAAGCAGGGGCTAGGGGCAATGAGCAGTTCTTC
J gene: TRBJ2-1
D gene: .
clone size: .
V gene: TRBV2

CDR3 protein: CASSKMAGTGLHYEQYF
CDR3 DNA: TGTGCCAGCAGCAAAATGGCCGGGACAGGACTTCACTACGAGCAGTACTTC
J gene: TRBJ2-7
D gene: .
clone size: .
V gene: TRBV21-1

CDR3 protein: CASSLGVEAKNIQYF
CDR3 DNA: TGTGCCAGCAGCCTAGGGGTAGAGGCCAAAAACATTCAGTACTTC
J gene: TRBJ2-4
D gene: .
clone size: .
V gene: TRBV6-6

CDR3 protein: CASRNPGDYGYTF
CDR3 DNA: TGTGCCAGCAGGAACCCCGGGGACTATGGCTACACCTTC
J gene: TRBJ1-2
D gene: .
clone size: .
V gene: TRBV6-1

CDR3 protein: CASSDPPDRGYEQYF
CDR3 DNA: TGTGCCAGCAGTGACCCCCCGGACAGGGGCTACGAGCAGTACTTC
J gene: TRBJ2-7
D gene: TRBD1
clone size: .
V gene: TRBV6-1

CDR3 protein: CASTAGALTDTQYF
CDR3 DNA: TGTGCCAGCACGGCGGGGGCCCTCACAGATACGCAGTATTTT
J gene: TRBJ2-3
D gene: .
clone size: .
V gene: TRBV6-1

CDR3 protein: CSCPGEGTDTQYF
CDR3 DNA: TGCAGCTGTCCCGGTGAGGGAACAGATACGCAGTATTTT
J gene: TRBJ2-3
D gene: .
clone size: .
V gene: TRBV29-1

CDR3 protein: CASSQDPGSPLHF
CDR3 DNA: TGCGCCAGCAGCCAAGATCCGGGCTCACCCCTCCACTTT
J gene: TRBJ1-6
D gene: .
clone size: once
V gene: TRBV4-3